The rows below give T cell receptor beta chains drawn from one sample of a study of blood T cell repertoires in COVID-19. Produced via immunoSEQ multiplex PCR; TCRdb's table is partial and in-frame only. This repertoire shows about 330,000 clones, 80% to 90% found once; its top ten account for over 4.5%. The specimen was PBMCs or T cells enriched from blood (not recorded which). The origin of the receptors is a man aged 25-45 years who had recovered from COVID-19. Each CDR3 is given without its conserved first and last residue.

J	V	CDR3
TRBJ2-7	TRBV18	ASSPGANYEQY
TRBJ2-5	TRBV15	ATSRDINQETQY
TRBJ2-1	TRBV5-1	ASSLVGGSDNEQF
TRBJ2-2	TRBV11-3	ASSSRTGVRTGELF
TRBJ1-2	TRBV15	ATSRDSYGYT
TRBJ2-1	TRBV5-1	ASSGGLAGNEQF
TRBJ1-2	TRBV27	ASSWTTGTGYYGYT
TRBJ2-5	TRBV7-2	ASSLARSGVGYQETQY
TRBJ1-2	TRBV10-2	ASSAQGARYT
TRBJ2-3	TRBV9	ASSASGTTTDTQY
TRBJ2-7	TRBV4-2	ASSGRLAGGSHEQY
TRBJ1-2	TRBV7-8	ASSSEEYYGYT
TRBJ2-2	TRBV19	ASSKRGPYTGELF
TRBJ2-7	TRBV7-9	ASSLDRAAYEQY